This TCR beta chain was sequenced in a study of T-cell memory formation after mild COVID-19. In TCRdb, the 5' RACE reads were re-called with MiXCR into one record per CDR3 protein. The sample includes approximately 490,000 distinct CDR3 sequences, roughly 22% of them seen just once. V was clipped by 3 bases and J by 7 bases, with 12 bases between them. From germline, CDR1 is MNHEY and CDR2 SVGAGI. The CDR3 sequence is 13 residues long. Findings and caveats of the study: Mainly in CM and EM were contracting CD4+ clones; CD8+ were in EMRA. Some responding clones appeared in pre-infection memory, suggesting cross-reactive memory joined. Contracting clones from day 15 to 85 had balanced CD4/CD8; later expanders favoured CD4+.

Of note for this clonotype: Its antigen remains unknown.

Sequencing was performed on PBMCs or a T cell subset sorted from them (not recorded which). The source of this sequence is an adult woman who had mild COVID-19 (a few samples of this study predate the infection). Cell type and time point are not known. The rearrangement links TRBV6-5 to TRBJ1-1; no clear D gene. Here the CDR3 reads CASSYSLSLEAFF. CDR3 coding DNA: TGTGCCAGCAGTTATTCCCTTTCCCTTGAAGCTTTCTTT.